This T cell receptor (beta chain) comes out of a study of graft-versus-host responses after intestinal transplantation. The overall study: The transplants performed in recipients were multivisceral, liver-intestinal, or isolated intestinal. Tacrolimus and steroids were given for three to four years to all recipients after anti-thymocyte globulin induction.

This clone has just a few counts. The V end lost 1 base, the J end lost 8 bases, and 11 bases lay between the germline ends. This CDR3 contains 13 residues. From germline, CDR1 is MNHNS and CDR2 SASEGT. CFSE-low proliferating responders, CD3+CD4+ and CD3+CD8+, were sorted post-reaction. Data came from immunoSEQ multiplex PCR; TCRdb stores just in-frame clones and leaves some out. Of 20,000 to 25,000 clones listed, 55% to 60% are singletons. This TCR was recovered from a human patient who received an intestinal transplant. The sample here was alloreactive CD4+ T cells from a mixed lymphocyte reaction culture, taken before intestinal transplant. Subset given: CFSE-low proliferating T cells sorted from roughly six-day pre-transplant mixed lymphocyte reaction (GvH or HvG direction). The rearrangement joins TRBV6-1 to TRBJ1-2, with D hard to call. The CDR3, as DNA: TGTGCCAGCAGTGAAGATCCCCGGAGGGGCTACACCTTC. Translated, it gives CASSEDPRRGYTF.